This is a list of T cell receptor beta chains from one sample in a study of blood T cells in healthy people across ages. One entry per CDR3 protein results from TCRdb running MiXCR on the 5' RACE reads. Of about 640,000 distinct CDR3 sequences in the sample, approximately 50% were seen once. Sequencing input: blood. The origin of the receptors is a man in his 60s in good health. The CDR3 runs from the conserved cysteine through the conserved F or W. Fields, in order: V gene, D gene, J gene, clone size, CDR3 protein, CDR3 DNA. The D gene is left open where the match is weak. A clone size is listed for some rows: how often the clone was seen (once, few, many), or a class if it is expanded.

>TRBV24-1|NA|TRBJ2-5|NA
CATSDTQGLGETQYF
TGTGCCACCAGTGATACTCAGGGTCTAGGGGAGACCCAGTACTTC
>TRBV20-1|TRBD2|TRBJ2-7|NA
CSVLAGVRNEQYF
TGCAGTGTACTAGCGGGGGTGAGAAACGAGCAGTACTTC
>TRBV5-1|NA|TRBJ2-6|NA
CASSSGEYNVLTF
TGCGCCAGCAGCTCCGGGGAATACAACGTCCTGACTTTC
>TRBV20-1|TRBD1|TRBJ1-1|NA
CSASGQGSVNTEAFF
TGCAGTGCTAGCGGACAGGGTAGTGTGAACACTGAAGCTTTCTTT
>TRBV7-2|TRBD1|TRBJ2-7|few
CASSQDRAREQYF
TGTGCCAGCAGCCAGGACAGGGCGCGAGAGCAGTACTTC
>TRBV20-1|NA|TRBJ2-1|NA
CSARVILRRTSYNEQFF
TGCAGTGCTAGGGTGATCCTCCGGAGGACCTCCTACAATGAGCAGTTCTTC
>TRBV5-1|NA|TRBJ1-5|NA
CASSLGTNTAQPQHF
TGCGCCAGCAGCTTGGGAACCAACACTGCCCAGCCCCAGCATTTT
>TRBV18|TRBD1|TRBJ2-7|NA
CASSIGTGNEQYF
TGTGCCAGCTCAATAGGGACAGGGAACGAGCAGTACTTC
>TRBV6-5|TRBD1|TRBJ2-4|few
CASIGTGAARWYF
TGTGCCAGCATAGGGACAGGGGCCGCTCGGTGGTACTTC
>TRBV10-3|TRBD1|TRBJ2-7|few
CAISEGTGSSYEQYF
TGTGCCATCAGTGAGGGGACAGGAAGCTCCTACGAGCAGTACTTC
>TRBV7-9|TRBD2|TRBJ2-7|NA
CASSRLASGSYEQYF
TGTGCCAGCAGCCGCTTGGCTAGCGGGTCCTACGAGCAGTACTTC
>TRBV4-1|NA|TRBJ2-5|few
CASSQDRIGAGETQYF
TGCGCCAGCAGCCAAGATCGTATAGGGGCAGGCGAGACCCAGTACTTC
>TRBV13|TRBD2|TRBJ2-7|NA
CASSSYSGTSYEQYF
TGTGCCAGCAGCTCCTATAGCGGGACGTCCTACGAGCAGTACTTC
>TRBV4-1|TRBD2|TRBJ2-7|NA
CASSQSTSGGFYEQYF
TGCGCCAGCAGCCAGTCGACTAGCGGGGGTTTCTACGAGCAGTACTTC
>TRBV5-1|TRBD1|TRBJ2-7|many
CASSHRDRGYEQYF
TGCGCCAGCAGCCACCGGGACAGGGGCTACGAGCAGTACTTC
>TRBV2|NA|TRBJ1-2|NA
CASSEGGVNGYTF
TGTGCCAGCAGTGAAGGAGGGGTTAATGGCTACACCTTC
>TRBV13|NA|TRBJ1-4|NA
CASSLGEVPNEKLFF
TGTGCCAGCAGCTTAGGCGAGGTGCCTAATGAAAAACTGTTTTTT
>TRBV2|NA|TRBJ2-5|NA
CASSAVIRGQETQYF
TGTGCCAGCAGCGCCGTTATTAGGGGGCAAGAGACCCAGTACTTC
>TRBV29-1|NA|TRBJ2-3|NA
CSVETGQGGDTQYF
TGCAGCGTTGAAACGGGGCAGGGCGGGGATACGCAGTATTTT
>TRBV3-1|TRBD1|TRBJ1-6|NA
CASSQGQGFGVSPLHF
TGTGCCAGCAGCCAGGGACAGGGGTTCGGGGTTTCACCCCTCCACTTT
>TRBV29-1|NA|TRBJ1-2|NA
CSAPLTGPYGYTF
TGCAGCGCACCCTTAACAGGGCCTTACGGCTACACCTTC
>TRBV5-1|TRBD1|TRBJ1-2|few
CASSPTGGVIDGYTF
TGCGCCAGCAGCCCGACAGGGGGCGTCATCGATGGCTACACCTTC
>TRBV20-1|NA|TRBJ1-6|NA
CSAPGAAQGPLHF
TGCAGTGCTCCCGGGGCAGCGCAGGGGCCCCTCCACTTT
>TRBV12-3/TRBV12-4|TRBD2|TRBJ2-5|few
CASSRTSGGLVETQYF
TGTGCCAGCAGCCGGACTAGCGGGGGACTTGTGGAGACCCAGTACTTC
>TRBV5-1|NA|TRBJ2-6|NA
CASSGQHLSGANVLTF
TGCGCCAGCTCCGGACAGCACCTCTCTGGGGCCAACGTCCTGACTTTC
>TRBV20-1|TRBD2|TRBJ2-3|NA
CSAAGRADTQYF
TGCAGTGCTGCGGGGAGGGCAGATACGCAGTATTTT